The source of this TCR beta chain is a study of blood T cell repertoires in COVID-19. Germline V gene lookup returns CDR1 GTSNPN and CDR2 SVGIG (reference sequence). Trimming took off 0 bases at V and 6 bases at J, with 12 bases between the two ends. The CDR3 length is 13 residues. The study drew participants aged about 18 to 89 years from 20 to 30 US areas. Either two negative PCRs, clearance, or symptom resolution qualified Cohort 3 donors as recovered. Method: immunoSEQ multiplex PCR; TCRdb's copy keeps in-frame clones and lacks some. Found here are around 450,000 clones, around 91% of them singletons; the top ten hold around 0.6%.

The receptor was isolated from a man in his late teens or twenties who had recovered from COVID-19. This chain joins TRBV30 and TRBJ2-7; no reliable D call. The sequencing input was PBMCs or T cells enriched from blood (not recorded which). The CDR3 is CAWSVEQISEQYF. The DNA of the CDR3 is TGTGCCTGGAGTGTAGAGCAAATCTCCGAGCAGTACTTC.